A selection of T cell receptor beta chains follows, all from one sample in a study of cytomegalovirus exposure and HLA in healthy donors. The method was immunoSEQ multiplex PCR; TCRdb's version includes in-frame clones alone and lacks a portion of them. The data show 150,000 or so clones, almost 85% seen once. What was sequenced was PBMCs. These receptors were collected from a man aged 18 to 30 in good health and CMV-seropositive. CDR3s leave out the opening cysteine and the closing phenylalanine or tryptophan. Each record gives: CDR3 length, J gene, V gene, CDR3 protein.

12	TRBJ1-2	TRBV15	ATSRPRGGYGYT
11	TRBJ2-7	TRBV18	ASSFDRASEQY
15	TRBJ2-5	TRBV9	ASSVEPIGAGGETQY
13	TRBJ1-2	TRBV12-5	ASGLAGQANYGYT
11	TRBJ2-2	TRBV30	AGVGGNTGELF
12	TRBJ2-1	TRBV5-1	ASSLVRDGNEQF
12	TRBJ1-6	TRBV5-1	ASSIRDSNSPLH
14	TRBJ2-3	TRBV4-2	ASSQDLGQGADTQY
13	TRBJ2-2	TRBV7-9	ASSPSLAGTGELF
14	TRBJ2-7	TRBV6-5	ASSYSRLAGEAEQY
13	TRBJ2-3	TRBV30	AWSVLAVSTDTQY
13	TRBJ2-3	TRBV5-1	ASRLGTASTDTQY
12	TRBJ1-2	TRBV18	ASSYRQENYGYT
10	TRBJ1-2	TRBV28	ASSLTGESYT
12	TRBJ2-7	TRBV7-2	ASSSLAGHYEQY
13	TRBJ2-3	TRBV19	ASSIDIGQTDTQY
10	TRBJ1-5	TRBV7-9	ASSSFQTPPH
12	TRBJ2-5	TRBV15	ATSRDAELQTQY
9	TRBJ2-3	TRBV30	AWSLTDTQY